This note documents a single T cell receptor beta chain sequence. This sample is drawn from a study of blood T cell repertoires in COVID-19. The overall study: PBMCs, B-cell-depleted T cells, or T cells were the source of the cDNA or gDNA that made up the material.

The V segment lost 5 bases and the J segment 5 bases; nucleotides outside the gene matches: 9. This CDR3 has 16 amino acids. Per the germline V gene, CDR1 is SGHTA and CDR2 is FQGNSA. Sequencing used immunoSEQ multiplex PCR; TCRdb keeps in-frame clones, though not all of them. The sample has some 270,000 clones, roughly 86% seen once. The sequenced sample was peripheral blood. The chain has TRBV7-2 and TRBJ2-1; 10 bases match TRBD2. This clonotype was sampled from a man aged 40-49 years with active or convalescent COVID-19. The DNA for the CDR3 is TGTGCCAGCAGCCGGGCTGCACTAGCGGGGAACAATGAGCAGTTCTTC. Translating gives CASSRAALAGNNEQFF.